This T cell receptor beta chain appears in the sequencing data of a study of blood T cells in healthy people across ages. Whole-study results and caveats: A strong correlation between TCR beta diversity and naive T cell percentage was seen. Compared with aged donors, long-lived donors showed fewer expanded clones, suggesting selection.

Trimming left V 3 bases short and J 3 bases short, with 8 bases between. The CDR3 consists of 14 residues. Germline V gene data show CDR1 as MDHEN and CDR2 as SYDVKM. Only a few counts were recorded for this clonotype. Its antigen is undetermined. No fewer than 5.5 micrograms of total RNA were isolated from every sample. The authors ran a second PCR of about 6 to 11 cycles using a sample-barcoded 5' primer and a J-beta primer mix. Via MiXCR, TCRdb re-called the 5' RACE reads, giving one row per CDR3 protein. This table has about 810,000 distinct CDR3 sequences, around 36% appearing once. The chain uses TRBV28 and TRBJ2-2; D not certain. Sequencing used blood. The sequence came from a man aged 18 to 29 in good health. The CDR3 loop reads CASSFRGYTGELFF. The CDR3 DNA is TGTGCCAGCAGTTTTCGTGGGTACACCGGGGAGCTGTTTTTT.